This TCR beta chain appears in the sequencing data of a study of cytomegalovirus exposure and HLA in healthy donors. Study conclusions and caveats: In vitro, three CMV-associated chains proved specific for CMV antigens. Sequencing depth roughly uniform across donors was assumed in presence/absence analyses.

As regards this clone: The antigen is undetermined.

The primer mix had 60 Vbeta and 13 Jbeta primers. Here immunoSEQ multiplex PCR was the method, and the copy in TCRdb shows in-frame clones only, minus some. In the table there are under 150,000 clones, almost 85% of which are singletons. This CDR3 is built from 17 residues. Trimming shortened V by 3 bases and J by 0 bases, and 18 bases separated the two germline ends. Germline V gene sequence: CDR1 SGDLS, CDR2 YYNGEE. Sequences were obtained from PBMCs. This TCR came from a boy between 2 and 10 years old in good health and CMV-seronegative. This sequence joins TRBV9 and TRBJ1-1; perhaps TRBD1 as D (6 bases). The DNA of the CDR3 is TGTGCCAGCAGCGCCCCCTCGGACAGCCAGGTGAACACTGAAGCTTTCTTT. Protein sequence: CASSAPSDSQVNTEAFF.